The 20 T cell receptor beta chains below were found in one sample sequenced in a study of cytotoxic CD8 clonotypes in ibrutinib-treated CLL. This table comes from immunoSEQ multiplex PCR, and its TCRdb copy is limited to in-frame clones, with some not included. The repertoire includes tens of thousands of clones, over 80% of them detected once, and around 21% sits in the top ten. The sequences come from PBMCs, collected after 24 months of ibrutinib treatment. The receptors were gathered from a human donor with chronic lymphocytic leukemia.

The chain joins TRBV4-1 to TRBJ1-5; D gene unclear. Trimming stripped 0 bases from V and 1 base from J, with 7 bases between. Germline CDR1 reads MGHRA; CDR2 reads YSYEKL. This CDR3 is built from 15 residues. The CDR3 here is CASSQDYTSNQPQHF. The CDR3 bases are TGCGCCAGCAGCCAAGATTACACGAGCAATCAGCCCCAGCATTTT.

The chain links TRBV19 to TRBJ2-2, with D possibly being TRBD1 (6 bases). V gave up 4 bases and J gave up 3 bases, with 9 bases separating them. Germline values: CDR1 LNHDA, CDR2 SQIVND (reference sequence). The CDR3 totals 14 residues. The CDR3 reads CASSRNRDTGELFF. CDR3 DNA sequence: TGTGCCAGTAGTAGAAACAGGGACACCGGGGAGCTGTTTTTT.

This chain joins TRBV4-2 and TRBJ2-1; 7 nucleotides agree with TRBD2. The CDR3 is made up of 14 amino acids. Germline CDR1 is LGHNA and CDR2 is YNFKEQ. V lost 1 base and J lost 9; bases outside the gene matches: 6. CDR3 coding DNA: TGTGCCAGCAGCCAAGCGGCGGGAGAGGGTGAGCAGTTCTTC. Amino acids: CASSQAAGEGEQFF.

The chain couples TRBV5-3 to TRBJ1-1, with a weak D call TRBD1 (5 bases). TRBV5-3 is identified as an open reading frame with a role that is uncertain. The CDR3 has 15 amino acids. The ends were cut back, 8 bases at V and 0 bases at J, with 17 bases in the middle. This CDR3 is CASSMGGGMNTEAFF. The CDR3 DNA is TGTGCCAGCAGCATGGGCGGGGGTATGAACACTGAAGCTTTCTTT.

This clone was counted a single time. The rearrangement links TRBV21-1 to TRBJ2-3. TRBV21-1 is recorded as a pseudogene. This CDR3 has 14 residues. As DNA, the CDR3 is TGTGCCAGCAGCAAAGTGGGGTGCACAGATACGCAGTATTTT. This encodes CASSKVGCTDTQYF.

This clone was picked up a small number of times. The chain joins TRBV27 to TRBJ2-7, with TRBD1 matching over 7 bases. The CDR3 is made up of 15 amino acids. CDR1 MNHEY and CDR2 SMNVEV come from the germline V gene (reference sequence). Trimming removed 6 bases from V and 7 bases from J; junction bases left unmatched: 15. The CDR3 coding sequence is TGTGCCAGCAGCCGAGGGGACAGCCTCACGAGAGAGCAGTACTTC. This codes for CASSRGDSLTREQYF.

The chain joins TRBV9 to TRBJ2-2; D is unresolved. Germline-derived CDR1 and CDR2 are SGDLS and YYNGEE. The CDR3 extends over 14 amino acids. With 3 bases removed from V and 3 bases from J, the gap between germline ends came to 9 bases. The CDR3 region has the DNA TGTGCCAGCAGCGCCGACCCATACACCGGGGAGCTGTTTTTT. Encoded protein: CASSADPYTGELFF.

The rearrangement joins TRBV6-1 to TRBJ2-7; 7 bases are a match to TRBD1. CDR1 and CDR2 from the germline V gene are MNHNS and SASEGT. This CDR3 region has 13 residues. Trimming took 6 bases from V and 2 from J; bases not matched to a gene: 4. The CDR3 loop reads CASRITGAYEQYF. The DNA of the CDR3 is TGTGCCAGCAGAATCACAGGGGCCTACGAGCAGTACTTC.

V is TRBV9 and J is TRBJ1-1; TRBD1 matches 7 bases. Germline V lookup: CDR1 SGDLS, CDR2 YYNGEE. The CDR3 is 14 amino acids. The trim removed 4 bases at V and 1 base at J, leaving 4 bases unmatched. This CDR3 reads CASSTRTGNTEAFF. For the CDR3, the DNA is TGTGCCAGCAGCACCCGGACAGGGAACACTGAAGCTTTCTTT.

The V and J genes are TRBV28 and TRBJ2-7, with 9 bases lining up with TRBD1. This CDR3 comprises 17 residues. Trimming removed 3 bases from V and 0 bases from J; junction bases left unmatched: 9. The germline V gene has CDR1 MDHEN and CDR2 SYDVKM. CDR3 residues: CASSFFKPGQGSYEQYF. CDR3 DNA: TGTGCCAGCAGTTTTTTCAAACCGGGACAGGGCTCCTACGAGCAGTACTTC.

The genes are TRBV6-5 and TRBJ2-5; 12 bases are shared with TRBD2. The CDR3 contains 14 residues. Germline trimming cut 6 bases from V and 14 bases from J; bases unmatched to any gene: 13. The germline CDR1 and CDR2 sequences are MNHEY and SVGAGI. In nucleotides, the CDR3 is TGTGCCAGCAGACACGGGACTAGCGGGCATGTCCATTACTTC. Residues: CASRHGTSGHVHYF.

V and J are TRBV2 and TRBJ2-7, with 11 nucleotides matching TRBD2. The CDR3 loop spans 16 amino acids. V trimming: 1 base; J trimming: 1 base; junction bases outside the gene matches: 3. Germline values: CDR1 SNHLY, CDR2 FYNNEI. This CDR3 reads CASSEGRLAGSYEQYF. Written as DNA, the CDR3 is TGTGCCAGCAGTGAAGGGAGACTAGCGGGATCCTACGAGCAGTACTTC.

The rearrangement links TRBV11-2 to TRBJ1-1; possible D gene TRBD1, 6 bases. Germline V gene sequence: CDR1 SGHAT, CDR2 FQNNGV. CDR3 length: 16 residues. The V and J ends lost 2 bases and 4 bases respectively, with 17 bases between them. CDR3 residues: CASSLSGRGRGTEAFF. The CDR3 nucleotides read TGTGCCAGCAGCTTAAGTGGTCGGGGGCGCGGCACTGAAGCTTTCTTT.

J is TRBJ2-7 and V is TRBV7-2; D might be TRBD1 (6 bases). Trimming removed 1 base at V and 3 bases at J, with 16 bases between. Germline lookup yields CDR1 SGHTA and CDR2 FQGNSA. The CDR3 contains 16 residues. The CDR3 spells CASSLVSGDQSYEQYF. DNA for the CDR3: TGTGCCAGCAGCTTAGTTTCAGGGGACCAGAGCTACGAGCAGTACTTC.

The chain uses TRBV19 and TRBJ2-1, with 9 positions matching TRBD2. V shed 5 bases and J 5 bases; nucleotides not matched to a gene: 7. CDR1 is LNHDA and CDR2 is SQIVND in the germline V gene (reference sequence). The CDR3 spans 15 residues. The DNA of the CDR3 is TGTGCCAGTAGTTTTGCGGGAGGGCCTAACAATGAGCAGTTCTTC. It is translated as CASSFAGGPNNEQFF.

This clone occurred a few times. The chain joins TRBV30 to TRBJ2-7, with a tentative D call TRBD1 (5 bases). CDR1 is GTSNPN and CDR2 is SVGIG in the germline V gene (reference sequence). The CDR3 has 17 residues. V dropped 5 bases and J dropped 2 bases, with 25 bases sitting between them. The CDR3 DNA follows: TGTGCCTGGTCTCATGCCCCCCGGTTGGGGCTGACCTACGAGCAGTACTTC. Its protein product is CAWSHAPRLGLTYEQYF.

The V gene is TRBV29-1, the J gene TRBJ2-7, with D maybe TRBD2 (6 bases). The germline V and J ends were trimmed by 7 bases and 0 bases, with 10 bases remaining between them. Germline V gene data show CDR1 as SQVTM and CDR2 as ANQGSEA. The length of the CDR3 is 12 residues. CDR3 sequence: CSGGDPSYEQYF. CDR3 nucleotide sequence: TGCAGCGGGGGGGACCCCTCCTACGAGCAGTACTTC.

The V call is TRBV1, the J call TRBJ2-1; TRBD1 is taken as the D call from the table, unchecked against the DNA. TRBV1 is deemed a pseudogene. This CDR3 region has 17 residues. The CDR3 reads CTSSQDKARGPYNEQFF. The CDR3 DNA reads TGCACCAGCAGCCAAGATAAGGCCAGGGGCCCCTACAATGAGCAGTTCTTC.

The chain joins TRBV4-2 to TRBJ1-1, with 8 bases aligning to TRBD1. Germline assignment: CDR1 LGHNA and CDR2 YNFKEQ. J lost 0 bases, V lost 4 bases, and 4 bases had no gene match. The length of the CDR3 is 15 residues. Here the CDR3 reads CASSRDRGLNTEAFF. The DNA for the CDR3 is TGTGCCAGCAGCCGAGACAGGGGATTGAACACTGAAGCTTTCTTT.

The chain joins TRBV19 to TRBJ1-4; TRBD1 might be the D (5 bases). CDR3 size: 13 residues. V was trimmed by 3 bases and J by 6 bases, leaving 8 bases between them. The germline V gene has CDR1 LNHDA and CDR2 SQIVND (reference sequence). The CDR3 sequence: CASSMPGYEKLFF. The CDR3, as DNA: TGTGCCAGTAGTATGCCAGGGTATGAAAAACTGTTTTTT.